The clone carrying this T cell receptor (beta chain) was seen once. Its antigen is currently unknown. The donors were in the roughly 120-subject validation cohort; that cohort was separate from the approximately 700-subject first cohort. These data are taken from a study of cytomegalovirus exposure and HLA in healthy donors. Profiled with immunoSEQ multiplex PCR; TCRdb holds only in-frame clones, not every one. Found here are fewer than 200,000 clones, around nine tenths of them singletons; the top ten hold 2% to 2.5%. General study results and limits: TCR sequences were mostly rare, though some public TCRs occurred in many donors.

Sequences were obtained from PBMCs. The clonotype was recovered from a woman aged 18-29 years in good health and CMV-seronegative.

The CDR3 bases are TGTGCCAGCAGCCCGACTAGCAGAACGAACACCGGGGAGCTGTTTTTT. This codes for CASSPTSRTNTGELFF. The rearrangement joins TRBV5-4 to TRBJ2-2; 7 bases match TRBD2. Germline V gene sequence: CDR1 SGHNT, CDR2 YYREEE (reference sequence). V was clipped by 4 bases and J by 0 bases; unmatched bases: 6. The length of the CDR3 is 16 residues.